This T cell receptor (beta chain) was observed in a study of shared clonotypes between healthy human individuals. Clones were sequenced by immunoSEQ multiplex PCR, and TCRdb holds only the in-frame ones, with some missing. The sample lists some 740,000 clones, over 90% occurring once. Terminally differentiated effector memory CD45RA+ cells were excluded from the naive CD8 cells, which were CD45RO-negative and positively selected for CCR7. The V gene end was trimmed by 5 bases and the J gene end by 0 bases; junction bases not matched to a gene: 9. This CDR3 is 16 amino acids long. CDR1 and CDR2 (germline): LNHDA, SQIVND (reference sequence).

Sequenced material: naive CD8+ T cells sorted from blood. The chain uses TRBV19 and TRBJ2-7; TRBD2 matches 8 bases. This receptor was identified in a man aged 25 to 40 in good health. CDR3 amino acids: CASSFNLAGPSYEQYF. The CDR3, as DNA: TGTGCCAGTAGTTTCAATTTAGCGGGGCCCTCCTACGAGCAGTACTTC.